These 10 T cell receptor beta chains were sequenced from one sample in a study of blood T cell repertoires in COVID-19. Clones were read by immunoSEQ multiplex PCR, and TCRdb kept only the in-frame ones, dropping some. The table lists about 220,000 clones, around 82% of them singletons. Material: peripheral blood. These receptors all come from a human donor in a cohort sampled during active COVID-19.

With respect to this clone: The sample contains more than one DNA sequence encoding this CDR3. V is TRBV24-1 and J is TRBJ1-4; tentative D call: TRBD1 (6 bases). The CDR3 length is 14 residues. V was trimmed by 7 bases and J by 8 bases, leaving 16 bases between them. The germline V gene has CDR1 KGHDR and CDR2 SFDVKD. The CDR3 reads CATSETGSGEKLFF. CDR3 DNA: TGTGCCACCAGCGAAACAGGGAGTGGAGAAAAACTGTTTTTT.

This chain uses TRBV28 with TRBJ2-3, with 9 positions matching TRBD2. Germline CDR1 and CDR2: MDHEN and SYDVKM. The CDR3 loop spans 18 amino acids. V gave up 7 bases and J gave up 2 bases; unmatched junction bases: 16. The CDR3 here is CASNVAGAEPTTTDTQYF. The CDR3 nucleotides are TGTGCCAGCAATGTAGCGGGGGCCGAACCTACAACCACAGATACGCAGTATTTT.

The rearrangement links TRBV5-6 to TRBJ1-6; 9 bases agree with TRBD1. V shed 8 bases and J 8 bases; nucleotides not matched to a gene: 5. Per germline, CDR1 SGHDT and CDR2 YYEEEE. The CDR3 runs to 13 residues. The CDR3 region has the DNA TGTGCCAGTTACAGGGGGCTGGATTCACCCCTCCACTTT. Translation: CASYRGLDSPLHF.

In its sample, this clone was seen a few times. The CDR3 nucleotides read TGTGCCAGCAGCTTGCAAGGGAGGAACACCATATATTTT. Translation: CASSLQGRNTIYF. The J gene is TRBJ1-3, the V gene TRBV5-4; D gene ambiguous. Per germline, CDR1 SGHNT and CDR2 YYREEE (reference sequence). The CDR3 is made up of 13 amino acids. The ends were cut back, 1 base at V and 7 bases at J, with 9 bases in the middle.

The CDR3 DNA follows: TGTGCCAGCAGCTCCACCGGGACTGGACTCTACGAGCAGTACTTC. This translates into CASSSTGTGLYEQYF. The chain links TRBV7-9 to TRBJ2-7, with D perhaps TRBD2 (6 bases). Trimming shortened V by 4 bases and J by 3 bases, and 16 bases separated the two germline ends. From germline, CDR1 is SEHNR and CDR2 FQNEAQ (reference sequence). This CDR3 region has 15 residues. Using reference TRBV7-9 and TRBJ2-7 for the parts outside the CDR3, the full variable domain is DTGVSQNPRHKITKRGQNVTFRCDPISEHNRLYWYRQTLGQGPEFLTYFQNEAQLEKSRLLSDRFSAERPKGSFSTLEIQRTEQGDSAMYLCASSSTGTGLYEQYFGPGTRLTVT.

The V call is TRBV7-2, the J call TRBJ1-1; 8 bases are a match to TRBD1. The CDR3 extends over 13 amino acids. Trimming took 4 bases from V and 4 from J; bases not matched to a gene: 2. Per the germline V gene, CDR1 is SGHTA and CDR2 is FQGNSA. CDR3 coding DNA: TGTGCCAGCAGCTCCGACAGGGGCACTGAAGCTTTCTTT. Its translation is CASSSDRGTEAFF.

The chain combines TRBV7-6 with TRBJ2-7, with 9 bases lining up with TRBD2. The CDR3 runs 15 residues. Losses at the gene ends were 7 bases for V and 4 bases for J; bases not matched to a gene: 11. Germline V gene data show CDR1 as SGHVS and CDR2 as FNYEAQ. CDR3 residues: CASTVLAGEAYEQYF. As DNA, the CDR3 is TGTGCCAGCACCGTATTAGCGGGAGAGGCTTACGAGCAGTACTTC.

This chain uses TRBV5-4 with TRBJ2-4, with 11 bases lining up with TRBD1. The CDR3 spans 13 residues. V dropped 3 bases and J dropped 7; count of bases not matched to a gene: 0. Germline lookup yields CDR1 SGHNT and CDR2 YYREEE (reference sequence). CDR3 nucleotide sequence: TGTGCCAGCAGCTGGACAGGGGGCAACATTCAGTACTTC. Translating gives CASSWTGGNIQYF.

The chain has TRBV7-8 and TRBJ2-1; 10 bases are a match to TRBD2. Losses at the gene ends were 4 bases for V and 3 bases for J; bases not matched to a gene: 12. Germline loops: CDR1 SGHVS, CDR2 FQNEAQ. This CDR3 contains 18 residues. The CDR3 reads CASSSTLKGLAVYNEQFF. Written as DNA, the CDR3 is TGTGCCAGCAGCTCTACCTTGAAAGGACTAGCGGTCTACAATGAGCAGTTCTTC. The full variable domain, with the rest looked up from reference TRBV7-8 and TRBJ2-1, is GAGVSQSPRYKVAKRGQDVALRCDPISGHVSLFWYQQALGQGPEFLTYFQNEAQLDKSGLPSDRFFAERPEGSVSTLKIQRTQQEDSAVYLCASSSTLKGLAVYNEQFFGPGTRLTVL.

The V call is TRBV5-5, the J call TRBJ1-2; possible D gene TRBD1, 5 bases. The germline V gene encodes CDR1 SGHKS and CDR2 YYEKEE (reference sequence). V gave up 1 base and J gave up 1 base, with 11 bases separating them. This CDR3 has 15 amino acids. In DNA, the CDR3 is TGTGCCAGCAGCTTGAGGGGTTGGGATAACTATGGCTACACCTTC. This translates into CASSLRGWDNYGYTF.